Below, one TCR beta chain is given with its context. The antigen remains unidentified. This entry is derived from a study of CD8 T cells in ankylosing spondylitis. Findings and limits, study-wide: Ankylosing spondylitis blood seemed to carry a telltale TCR beta motif made of roughly 8 highly homologous variants. Reactive arthritis synovial fluid and blood previously showed some of these motif variants.

This CDR3 region has 13 residues. Looked up from germline, CDR1 is SGDLS and CDR2 is YYNGEE. Trimming removed 4 bases from V and 4 bases from J, with 11 bases in between. TCRdb reanalysed the 5' RACE reads using MiXCR and keeps one entry per CDR3 protein. The sample contains 400,000 to 450,000 distinct CDR3 sequences, approximately 17% of which appear only once. The chain has TRBV9 and TRBJ2-5; D ambiguous. The clonotype originates from a male donor with ankylosing spondylitis. Source material: blood, either unsorted or a sorted T cell fraction (not recorded which). The CDR3 spells CASSYEEGETQYF. CDR3 sequence (DNA): TGTGCCAGCAGCTACGAGGAAGGAGAGACCCAGTACTTC.